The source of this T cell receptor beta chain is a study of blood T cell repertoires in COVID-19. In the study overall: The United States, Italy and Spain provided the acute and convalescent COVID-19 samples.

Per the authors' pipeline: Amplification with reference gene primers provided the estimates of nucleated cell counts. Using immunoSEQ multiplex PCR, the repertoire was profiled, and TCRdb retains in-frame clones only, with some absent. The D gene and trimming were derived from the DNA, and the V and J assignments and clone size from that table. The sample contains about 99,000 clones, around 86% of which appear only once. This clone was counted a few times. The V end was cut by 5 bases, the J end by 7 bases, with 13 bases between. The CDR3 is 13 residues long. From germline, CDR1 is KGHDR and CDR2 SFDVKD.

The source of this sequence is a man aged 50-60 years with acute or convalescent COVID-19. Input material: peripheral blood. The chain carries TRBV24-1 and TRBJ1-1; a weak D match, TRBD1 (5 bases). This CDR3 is CATSASGAHEAFF. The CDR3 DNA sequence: TGTGCCACCAGTGCCTCTGGGGCCCATGAAGCTTTCTTT.